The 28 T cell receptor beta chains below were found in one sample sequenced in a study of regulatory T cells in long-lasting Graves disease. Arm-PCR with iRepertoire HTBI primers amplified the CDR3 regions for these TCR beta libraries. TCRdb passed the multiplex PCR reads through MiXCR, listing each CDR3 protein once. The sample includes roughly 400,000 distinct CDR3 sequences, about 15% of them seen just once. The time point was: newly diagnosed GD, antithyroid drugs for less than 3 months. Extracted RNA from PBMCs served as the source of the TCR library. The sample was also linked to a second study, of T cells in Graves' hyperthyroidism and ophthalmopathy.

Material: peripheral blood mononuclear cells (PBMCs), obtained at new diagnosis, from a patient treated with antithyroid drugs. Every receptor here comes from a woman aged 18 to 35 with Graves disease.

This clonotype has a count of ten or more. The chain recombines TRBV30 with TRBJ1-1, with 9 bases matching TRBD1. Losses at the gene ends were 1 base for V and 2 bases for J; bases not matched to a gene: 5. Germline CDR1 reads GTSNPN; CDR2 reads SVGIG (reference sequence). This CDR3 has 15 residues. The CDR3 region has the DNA TGTGCCTGGAGTGGGGGACAGGGACTAAACACTGAAGCTTTCTTT. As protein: CAWSGGQGLNTEAFF.

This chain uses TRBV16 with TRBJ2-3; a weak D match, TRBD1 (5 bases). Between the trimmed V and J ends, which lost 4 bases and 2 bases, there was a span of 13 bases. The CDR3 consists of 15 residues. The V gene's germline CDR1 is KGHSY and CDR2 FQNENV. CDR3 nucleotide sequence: TGTGCCAGCAGCCCGCGACAGCAAATCACAGATACGCAGTATTTT. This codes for CASSPRQQITDTQYF.

This CDR3 is CASSPGMVPNTEAFF. Written as DNA, the CDR3 is TGTGCCAGCTCACCGGGGATGGTCCCGAACACTGAAGCTTTCTTT. The chain carries TRBV18 and TRBJ1-1; D ambiguous. The CDR3 runs to 15 residues. From germline, CDR1 is KGHSH and CDR2 LQKENI. Trimming removed 3 bases from V and 1 base from J, with 12 bases in between.

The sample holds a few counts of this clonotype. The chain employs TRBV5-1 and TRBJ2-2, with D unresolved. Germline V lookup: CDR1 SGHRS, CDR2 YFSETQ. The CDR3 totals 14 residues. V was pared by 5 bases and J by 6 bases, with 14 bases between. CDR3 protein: CASSSRAGPGELFF. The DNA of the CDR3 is TGCGCCAGCAGTTCTCGGGCCGGGCCCGGGGAGCTGTTTTTT.

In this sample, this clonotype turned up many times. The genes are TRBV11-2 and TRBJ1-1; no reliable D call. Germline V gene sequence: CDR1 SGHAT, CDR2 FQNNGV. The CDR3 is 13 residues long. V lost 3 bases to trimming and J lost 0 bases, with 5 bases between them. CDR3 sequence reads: CASSLQVNTEAFF. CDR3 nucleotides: TGTGCCAGCAGCTTGCAGGTGAACACTGAAGCTTTCTTT.

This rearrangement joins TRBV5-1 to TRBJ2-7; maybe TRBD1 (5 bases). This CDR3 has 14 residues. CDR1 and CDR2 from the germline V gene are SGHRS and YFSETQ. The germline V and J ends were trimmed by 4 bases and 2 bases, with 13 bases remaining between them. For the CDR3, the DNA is TGCGCCAGCAGCCAGGACACGATGACCTACGAGCAGTACTTC. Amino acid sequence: CASSQDTMTYEQYF.

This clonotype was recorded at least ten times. The CDR3, as DNA: TGTGCCAGCAGCTGGGGTTCTGGAGACAATGAGCAGTTCTTC. This encodes CASSWGSGDNEQFF. The chain recombines TRBV11-3 with TRBJ2-1; D unresolved. Germline assignment: CDR1 SGHNT and CDR2 YENEEA. Between the trimmed V and J ends, which lost 4 bases and 5 bases, there was a span of 12 bases. The CDR3 extends over 14 amino acids.

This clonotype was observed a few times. CDR3 DNA sequence: TGCAGCGTTGAGGGGAGGCGGGAGGGGTCCTACAATGAGCAGTTCTTC. This encodes CSVEGRREGSYNEQFF. This chain connects TRBV29-1 to TRBJ2-1; 9 nucleotides align to TRBD2. The CDR3 sequence is 16 residues long. Germline V gene data show CDR1 as SQVTM and CDR2 as ANQGSEA. V dropped 3 bases and J dropped 1; count of bases not matched to a gene: 7.

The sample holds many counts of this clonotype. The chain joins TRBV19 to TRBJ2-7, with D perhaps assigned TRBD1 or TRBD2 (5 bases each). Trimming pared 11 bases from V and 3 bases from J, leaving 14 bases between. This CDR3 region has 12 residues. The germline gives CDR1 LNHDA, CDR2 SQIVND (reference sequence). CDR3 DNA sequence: TGTGCCTCCCGGGACGAGGACTACGAGCAGTACTTC. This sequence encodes CASRDEDYEQYF.

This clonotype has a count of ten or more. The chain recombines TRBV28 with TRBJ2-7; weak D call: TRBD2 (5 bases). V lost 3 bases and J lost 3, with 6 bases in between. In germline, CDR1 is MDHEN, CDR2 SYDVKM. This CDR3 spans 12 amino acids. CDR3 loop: CASSFGVYEQYF. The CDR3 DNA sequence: TGTGCCAGCAGTTTCGGGGTCTACGAGCAGTACTTC.

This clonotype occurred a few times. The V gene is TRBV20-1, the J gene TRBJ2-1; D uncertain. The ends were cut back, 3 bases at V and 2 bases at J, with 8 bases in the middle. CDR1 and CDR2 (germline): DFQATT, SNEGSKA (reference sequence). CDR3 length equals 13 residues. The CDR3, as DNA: TGCAGTGCTAGGCGCACAACCTACAATGAGCAGTTCTTC. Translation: CSARRTTYNEQFF.

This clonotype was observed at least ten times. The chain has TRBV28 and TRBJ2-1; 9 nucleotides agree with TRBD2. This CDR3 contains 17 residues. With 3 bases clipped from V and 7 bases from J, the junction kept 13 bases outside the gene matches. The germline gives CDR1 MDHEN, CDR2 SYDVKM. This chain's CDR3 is CASSFLGAGGPINEQFF. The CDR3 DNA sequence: TGTGCCAGCAGTTTTCTGGGGGCGGGAGGGCCGATAAATGAGCAGTTCTTC.

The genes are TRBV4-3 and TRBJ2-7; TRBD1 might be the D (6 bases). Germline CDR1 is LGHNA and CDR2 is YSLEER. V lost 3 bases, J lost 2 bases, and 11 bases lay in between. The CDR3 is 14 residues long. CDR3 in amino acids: CASSQGHRAYEQYF. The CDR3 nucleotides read TGCGCCAGCAGCCAGGGGCACAGGGCCTACGAGCAGTACTTC.

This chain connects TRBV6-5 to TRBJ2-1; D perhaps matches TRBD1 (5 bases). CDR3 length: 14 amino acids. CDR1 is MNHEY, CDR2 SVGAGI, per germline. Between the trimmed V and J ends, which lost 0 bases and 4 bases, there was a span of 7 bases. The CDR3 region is CASSYSTEYNEQFF. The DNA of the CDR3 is TGTGCCAGCAGTTACTCGACAGAGTACAATGAGCAGTTCTTC.

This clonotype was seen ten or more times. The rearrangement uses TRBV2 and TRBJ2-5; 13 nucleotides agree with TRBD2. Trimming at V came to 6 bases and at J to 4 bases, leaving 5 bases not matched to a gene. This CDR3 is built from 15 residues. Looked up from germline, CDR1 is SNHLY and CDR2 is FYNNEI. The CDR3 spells CASSGLAGVGETQYF. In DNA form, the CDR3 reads TGTGCCAGCAGCGGACTAGCGGGAGTGGGAGAGACCCAGTACTTC.

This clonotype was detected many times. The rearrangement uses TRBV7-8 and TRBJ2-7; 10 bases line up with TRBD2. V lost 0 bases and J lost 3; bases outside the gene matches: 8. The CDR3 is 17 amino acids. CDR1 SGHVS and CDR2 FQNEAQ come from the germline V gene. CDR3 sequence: CASSLAVGLAGVYEQYF. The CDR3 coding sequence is TGTGCCAGCAGCTTAGCAGTAGGGCTAGCGGGAGTCTACGAGCAGTACTTC.

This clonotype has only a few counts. The CDR3: CASSLASGSDIQYF. The CDR3 nucleotides are TGTGCCAGCAGCTTAGCCAGCGGGAGTGACATTCAGTACTTC. The rearrangement uses TRBV7-2 and TRBJ2-4; the match to TRBD2 covers 8 bases. This CDR3 contains 14 residues. Germline V lookup: CDR1 SGHTA, CDR2 FQGNSA. Trimming took 0 bases from V and 8 from J; bases not matched to a gene: 3. Based on the CDR3 plus reference TRBV7-2 and TRBJ2-4, the full variable domain is GAGVSQSPSNKVTEKGKDVELRCDPISGHTALYWYRQSLGQGLEFLIYFQGNSAPDKSGLPSDRFSAERTGGSVSTLTIQRTQQEDSAVYLCASSLASGSDIQYFGAGTRLSVL.

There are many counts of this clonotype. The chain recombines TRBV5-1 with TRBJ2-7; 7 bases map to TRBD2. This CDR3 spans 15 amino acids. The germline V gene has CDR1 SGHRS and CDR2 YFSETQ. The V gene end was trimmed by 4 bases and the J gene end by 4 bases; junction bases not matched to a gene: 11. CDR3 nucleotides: TGCGCCAGCAGCCCCTCTAGCGGTTCTACTTACGAGCAGTACTTC. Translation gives CASSPSSGSTYEQYF.

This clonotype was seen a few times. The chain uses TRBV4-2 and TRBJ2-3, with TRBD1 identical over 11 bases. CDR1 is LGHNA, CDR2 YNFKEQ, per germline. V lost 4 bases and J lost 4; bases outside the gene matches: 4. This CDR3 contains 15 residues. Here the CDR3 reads CASSLGQGAPDTQYF. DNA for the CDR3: TGTGCCAGCAGCCTCGGACAGGGGGCGCCAGATACGCAGTATTTT.

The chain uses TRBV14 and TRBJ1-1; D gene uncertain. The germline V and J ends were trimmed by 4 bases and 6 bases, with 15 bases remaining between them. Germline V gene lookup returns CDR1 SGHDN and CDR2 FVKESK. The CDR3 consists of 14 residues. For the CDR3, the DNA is TGTGCCAGCAGCCTGACTACGGGAGTTCCTGAAGCTTTCTTT. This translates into CASSLTTGVPEAFF.

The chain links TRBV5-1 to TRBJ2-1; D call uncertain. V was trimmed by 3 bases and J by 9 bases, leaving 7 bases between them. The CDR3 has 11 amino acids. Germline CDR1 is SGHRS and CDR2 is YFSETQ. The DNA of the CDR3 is TGCGCCAGCAGCTCCGACCTTGAGCAGTTCTTC. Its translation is CASSSDLEQFF.

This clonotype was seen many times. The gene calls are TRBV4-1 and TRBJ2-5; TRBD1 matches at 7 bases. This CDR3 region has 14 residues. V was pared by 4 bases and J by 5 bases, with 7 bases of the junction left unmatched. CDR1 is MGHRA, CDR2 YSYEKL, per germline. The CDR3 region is CASSLPTGRETQYF. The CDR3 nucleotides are TGCGCCAGCAGCCTCCCGACAGGGCGGGAGACCCAGTACTTC.

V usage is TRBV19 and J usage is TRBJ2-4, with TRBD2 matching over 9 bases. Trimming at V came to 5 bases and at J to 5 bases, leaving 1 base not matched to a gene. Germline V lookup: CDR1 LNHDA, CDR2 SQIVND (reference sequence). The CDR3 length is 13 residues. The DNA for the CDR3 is TGTGCCAGTAGTCAGCGGGAGGAAAACATTCAGTACTTC. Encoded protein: CASSQREENIQYF.

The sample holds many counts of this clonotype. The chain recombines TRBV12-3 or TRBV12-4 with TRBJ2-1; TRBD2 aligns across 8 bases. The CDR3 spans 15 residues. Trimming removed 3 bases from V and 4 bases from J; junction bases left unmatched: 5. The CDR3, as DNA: TGTGCCAGCAGTTTCTTTAGCGGGATGTACAATGAGCAGTTCTTC. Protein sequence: CASSFFSGMYNEQFF.

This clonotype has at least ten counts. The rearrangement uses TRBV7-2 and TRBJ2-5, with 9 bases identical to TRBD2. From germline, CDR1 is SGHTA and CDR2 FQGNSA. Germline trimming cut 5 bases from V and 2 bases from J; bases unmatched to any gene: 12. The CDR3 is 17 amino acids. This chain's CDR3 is CASSPRGGLALQETQYF. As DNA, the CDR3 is TGTGCCAGCAGCCCACGGGGGGGACTAGCACTTCAAGAGACCCAGTACTTC.

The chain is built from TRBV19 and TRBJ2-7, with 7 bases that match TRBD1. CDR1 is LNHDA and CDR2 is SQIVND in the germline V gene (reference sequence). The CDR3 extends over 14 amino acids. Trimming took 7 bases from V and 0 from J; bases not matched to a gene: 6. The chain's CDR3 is CASKLRDSSYEQYF. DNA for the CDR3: TGTGCCAGTAAGCTCCGGGACAGCTCCTACGAGCAGTACTTC.

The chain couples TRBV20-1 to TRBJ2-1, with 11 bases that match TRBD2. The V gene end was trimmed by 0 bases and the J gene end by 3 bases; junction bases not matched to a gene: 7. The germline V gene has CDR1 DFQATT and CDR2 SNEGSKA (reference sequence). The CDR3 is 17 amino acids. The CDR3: CSARDLLAGENYNEQFF. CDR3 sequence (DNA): TGCAGTGCTAGAGATTTACTAGCGGGAGAAAACTACAATGAGCAGTTCTTC.

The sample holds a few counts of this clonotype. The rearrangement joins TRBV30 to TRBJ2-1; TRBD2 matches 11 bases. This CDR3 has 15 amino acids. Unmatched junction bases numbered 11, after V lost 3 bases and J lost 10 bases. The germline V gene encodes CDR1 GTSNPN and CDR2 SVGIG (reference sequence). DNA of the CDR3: TGTGCCTGGAGAGAGGTAGCGGGAGGGTCGGACGAGCAGTTCTTC. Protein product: CAWREVAGGSDEQFF.